The rows below give T cell receptor beta chains drawn from one sample of a study of shared clonotypes between healthy human individuals. The repertoire was sequenced with immunoSEQ multiplex PCR; TCRdb's copy has only in-frame clones and lacks some. The table shows just over 2,000,000 clones, with about 95% occurring only once. Source material: naive CD8+ T cells sorted from blood. The receptor source for this set is a man between 18 and 35 years old in good health. The conserved cysteine and the conserved F or W are not part of the CDR3 here. Fields, in order: V gene, J gene, clone size, CDR3 protein. Clone size is not always given. Where it is, it says once, few, many or a class for expanded clones.

v_gene: TRBV6-1; j_gene: TRBJ1-5; abundance: NA; CDR3aa: ASSDRTVLSNQPQH
v_gene: TRBV20-1; j_gene: TRBJ2-7; abundance: NA; CDR3aa: SAPSVYEQY
v_gene: TRBV9; j_gene: TRBJ2-5; abundance: once; CDR3aa: ASSSGGQTQETQY
v_gene: TRBV9; j_gene: TRBJ2-7; abundance: once; CDR3aa: ASSVGQGVYEQY
v_gene: TRBV12-5; j_gene: TRBJ1-2; abundance: NA; CDR3aa: ASGAGLHGYT
v_gene: TRBV27; j_gene: TRBJ2-7; abundance: NA; CDR3aa: ASSSWEGGYEQY
v_gene: TRBV19; j_gene: TRBJ2-7; abundance: once; CDR3aa: ASSIDLTGALSYEQY
v_gene: TRBV30; j_gene: TRBJ1-5; abundance: NA; CDR3aa: AWSVHGQNSNQPQH
v_gene: TRBV27; j_gene: TRBJ1-1; abundance: NA; CDR3aa: ASKLQGVFTEAF
v_gene: TRBV2; j_gene: TRBJ2-1; abundance: NA; CDR3aa: ASSEGPTNEQF
v_gene: TRBV28; j_gene: TRBJ2-1; abundance: NA; CDR3aa: ASSSTVTGEQF
v_gene: TRBV9; j_gene: TRBJ2-3; abundance: NA; CDR3aa: ASSGSGSSDTQY
v_gene: TRBV11-2; j_gene: TRBJ2-7; abundance: NA; CDR3aa: ASSLGSGFYEQY
v_gene: TRBV6-6; j_gene: TRBJ1-1; abundance: NA; CDR3aa: ASTPDRNMNTEAF
v_gene: TRBV19; j_gene: TRBJ2-5; abundance: once; CDR3aa: ASSPIPGGETQY
v_gene: TRBV29-1; j_gene: TRBJ1-2; abundance: NA; CDR3aa: SVEDWDREKGGYT
v_gene: TRBV19; j_gene: TRBJ2-7; abundance: NA; CDR3aa: ASRRDSPYEQY
v_gene: TRBV19; j_gene: TRBJ2-7; abundance: NA; CDR3aa: ASSIGLSYEQY
v_gene: TRBV18; j_gene: TRBJ2-2; abundance: NA; CDR3aa: ASSAEGTGELF
v_gene: TRBV7-9; j_gene: TRBJ1-2; abundance: NA; CDR3aa: ASSIQGQSFYGYT
v_gene: TRBV6-5; j_gene: TRBJ1-4; abundance: NA; CDR3aa: ASSYEGAHEKLF
v_gene: TRBV25-1; j_gene: TRBJ1-4; abundance: NA; CDR3aa: ASSQTENEKLF
v_gene: TRBV28; j_gene: TRBJ1-1; abundance: NA; CDR3aa: ASSLYGGPMNTEAF
v_gene: TRBV15; j_gene: TRBJ2-7; abundance: NA; CDR3aa: ATSRDSRDSSYEQY
v_gene: TRBV7-6; j_gene: TRBJ2-3; abundance: once; CDR3aa: ASSLKGGRDTQY
v_gene: TRBV15; j_gene: TRBJ1-3; abundance: NA; CDR3aa: ATSPEGGSGNTIY
v_gene: TRBV19; j_gene: TRBJ2-1; abundance: NA; CDR3aa: ASSYGTHNNEQF
v_gene: TRBV10-1; j_gene: TRBJ2-3; abundance: NA; CDR3aa: ASSEFTGTPDTQY
v_gene: TRBV6-1; j_gene: TRBJ1-2; abundance: NA; CDR3aa: ASSDVGNLYGYT
v_gene: TRBV9; j_gene: TRBJ2-6; abundance: NA; CDR3aa: ASSVEKASGANVLT
v_gene: TRBV2; j_gene: TRBJ1-3; abundance: NA; CDR3aa: ASSVGRGRGNTIY
v_gene: TRBV7-9; j_gene: TRBJ2-1; abundance: NA; CDR3aa: ASSLNEGYSYNEQF
v_gene: TRBV9; j_gene: TRBJ2-1; abundance: NA; CDR3aa: ASSAQGENSYNEQF
v_gene: TRBV28; j_gene: TRBJ2-6; abundance: few; CDR3aa: ASSSSPGANVLT
v_gene: TRBV27; j_gene: TRBJ1-1; abundance: once; CDR3aa: ASSPQDRGMIWSTEAF
v_gene: TRBV11-2; j_gene: TRBJ2-7; abundance: NA; CDR3aa: ASSLVGVTSSYEQY
v_gene: TRBV27; j_gene: TRBJ2-1; abundance: NA; CDR3aa: ASSLTATARSSYNEQF
v_gene: TRBV7-8; j_gene: TRBJ1-1; abundance: NA; CDR3aa: ASSSQGRVTEAF
v_gene: TRBV19; j_gene: TRBJ2-3; abundance: NA; CDR3aa: ASASGGASADTQY
v_gene: TRBV5-4; j_gene: TRBJ2-1; abundance: once; CDR3aa: ASSFHNNEQF
v_gene: TRBV6-6; j_gene: TRBJ2-7; abundance: NA; CDR3aa: ASSWTDSPYEQY
v_gene: TRBV4-3; j_gene: TRBJ2-5; abundance: NA; CDR3aa: ASSQDLGLAEYKETQY
v_gene: TRBV5-8; j_gene: TRBJ2-7; abundance: NA; CDR3aa: ASSLGQGDEQY
v_gene: TRBV2; j_gene: TRBJ2-7; abundance: NA; CDR3aa: ASSEAEGTGKTYEQY
v_gene: TRBV4-1; j_gene: TRBJ2-7; abundance: NA; CDR3aa: ASSLHPDRPDEQY
v_gene: TRBV10-2; j_gene: TRBJ2-7; abundance: NA; CDR3aa: ASTPSGIPSTYEQY
v_gene: TRBV4-1; j_gene: TRBJ2-7; abundance: NA; CDR3aa: ASSQRTVSSYEQY
v_gene: TRBV5-6; j_gene: TRBJ2-7; abundance: NA; CDR3aa: ASSYGVSSSYEQY
v_gene: TRBV27; j_gene: TRBJ2-3; abundance: NA; CDR3aa: ASSFYPGSTDTQY
v_gene: TRBV15; j_gene: TRBJ2-3; abundance: NA; CDR3aa: ATSREGYITDTQY